The 7 T cell receptor beta chains below were found in one sample sequenced in a study of OX40 agonist ivuxolimab in advanced cancers. The method was immunoSEQ multiplex PCR; TCRdb's version includes in-frame clones alone and lacks a portion of them. The sample includes some 33,000 clones, 75% to 95% seen only once; the top ten take 4.8%. The material was CD4+ or CD8+ T cells sorted from blood, obtained in a trial of the OX40 agonist ivuxolimab. Receptors were obtained from an adult with an advanced solid tumor such as melanoma, head and neck, liver or kidney cancer.

The rearrangement links TRBV28 to TRBJ1-4; D uncertain. The V end lost 6 bases, the J end lost 5 bases, and 13 bases lay between the germline ends. The CDR3 runs to 14 residues. Germline V lookup: CDR1 MDHEN, CDR2 SYDVKM. This CDR3 is CASSRIERNEKLFF. The CDR3 DNA follows: TGTGCCAGCAGCCGTATCGAGAGGAATGAAAAACTGTTTTTT.

V is TRBV7-9 and J is TRBJ2-7, with TRBD1 identical over 10 bases. CDR3 length equals 15 residues. Germline CDR1 SEHNR, CDR2 FQNEAQ (reference sequence). V shed 1 base, J shed 4 bases, and the junction held 4 bases outside the gene matches. For the CDR3, the DNA is TGTGCCAGCAGCTTAGTGGGACAGGGGCCTTACGAGCAGTACTTC. This sequence encodes CASSLVGQGPYEQYF.

The rearrangement uses TRBV5-5 and TRBJ1-2; D might be TRBD1 (5 bases). Germline assignment: CDR1 SGHKS and CDR2 YYEKEE (reference sequence). This CDR3 is built from 12 residues. V lost 6 bases and J 4 bases, leaving 10 bases between the germline ends. The CDR3 DNA sequence: TGTGCCAGCACCCTCGGGGGCTATGGCTACACCTTC. Amino acid sequence: CASTLGGYGYTF.

The V call is TRBV4-2, the J call TRBJ2-1; TRBD2 matches 14 bases. The CDR3 totals 17 residues. V lost 5 bases and J lost 9; bases outside the gene matches: 12. From germline, CDR1 is LGHNA and CDR2 YNFKEQ. The CDR3 loop is CASSYGLAGGPGGEQFF. The CDR3 DNA follows: TGTGCCAGCAGCTATGGACTAGCGGGAGGCCCAGGAGGTGAGCAGTTCTTC.

The chain carries TRBV9 and TRBJ2-7, with no clear D. The CDR3 runs 15 residues. Germline V gene sequence: CDR1 SGDLS, CDR2 YYNGEE. With 0 bases removed from V and 0 bases from J, the gap between germline ends came to 10 bases. Here the CDR3 DNA reads TGTGCCAGCAGCGTAGATCCGGTAGCCTCCTACGAGCAGTACTTC. This codes for CASSVDPVASYEQYF.

In DNA form, the CDR3 reads TGTGCCAGCAGCCCACGCAGACTAGCGGAGATCACAGATACGCAGTATTTT. It codes for CASSPRRLAEITDTQYF. The V and J genes are TRBV7-6 and TRBJ2-3, with 9 bases fitting TRBD2. V lost 5 bases to trimming and J lost 2 bases; unmatched junction nucleotides: 11. Germline V gene data show CDR1 as SGHVS and CDR2 as FNYEAQ. The CDR3 is made up of 17 amino acids.

The rearrangement joins TRBV7-9 to TRBJ2-7; the D gene is possibly TRBD2 (5 bases). Germline V gives CDR1 SEHNR, CDR2 FQNEAQ (reference sequence). Trimming pared 0 bases from V and 2 bases from J, leaving 5 bases between. This CDR3 has 13 amino acids. The CDR3 loop reads CASSLAGAYEQYV. The CDR3 DNA follows: TGTGCCAGCAGCTTAGCCGGGGCCTACGAGCAGTACGTC.